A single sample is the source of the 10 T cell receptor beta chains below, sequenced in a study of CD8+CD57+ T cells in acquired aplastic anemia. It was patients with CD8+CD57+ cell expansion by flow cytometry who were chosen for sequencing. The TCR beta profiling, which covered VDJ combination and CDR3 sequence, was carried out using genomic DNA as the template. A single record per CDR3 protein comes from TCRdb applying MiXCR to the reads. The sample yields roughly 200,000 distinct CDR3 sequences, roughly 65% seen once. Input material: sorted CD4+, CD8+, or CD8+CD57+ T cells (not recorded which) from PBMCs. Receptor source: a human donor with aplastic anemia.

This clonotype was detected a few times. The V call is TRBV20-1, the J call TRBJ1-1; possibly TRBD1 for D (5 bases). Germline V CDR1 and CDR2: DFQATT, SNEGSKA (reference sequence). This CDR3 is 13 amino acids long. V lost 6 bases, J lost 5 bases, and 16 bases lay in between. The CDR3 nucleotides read TGCAGTGCCACCCTACCAGGGCTGACTGAAGCTTTCTTT. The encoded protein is CSATLPGLTEAFF.

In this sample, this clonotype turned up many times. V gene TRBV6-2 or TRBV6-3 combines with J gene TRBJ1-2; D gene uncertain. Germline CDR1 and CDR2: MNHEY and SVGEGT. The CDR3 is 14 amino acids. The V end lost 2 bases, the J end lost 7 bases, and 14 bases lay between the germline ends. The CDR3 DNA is TGTGCCAGCAGTTACCTGGCGGAGCCGGGTGGCTACACCTTC. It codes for CASSYLAEPGGYTF.

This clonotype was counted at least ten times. The CDR3 nucleotides are TGTGCCACCAGTGGAGCGGACGGCTACGAGCAGTACTTC. It specifies CATSGADGYEQYF. This chain uses TRBV24-1 with TRBJ2-7; a weak D match, TRBD2 (5 bases). This CDR3 has 13 amino acids. Germline V lookup: CDR1 KGHDR, CDR2 SFDVKD. Trimming took 5 bases from V and 3 from J, leaving 10 bases between them.

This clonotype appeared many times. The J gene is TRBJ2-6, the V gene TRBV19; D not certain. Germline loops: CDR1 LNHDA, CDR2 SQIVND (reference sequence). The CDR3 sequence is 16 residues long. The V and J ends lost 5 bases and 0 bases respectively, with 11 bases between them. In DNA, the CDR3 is TGTGCCAGTAGTTTCGGCGGCCGCTCTGGGGCCAACGTCCTGACTTTC. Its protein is CASSFGGRSGANVLTF.

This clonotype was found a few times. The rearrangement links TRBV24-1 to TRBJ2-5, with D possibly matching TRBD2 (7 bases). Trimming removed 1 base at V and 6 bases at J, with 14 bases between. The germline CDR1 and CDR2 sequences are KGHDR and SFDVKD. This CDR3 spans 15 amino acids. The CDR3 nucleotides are TGTGCCACCAGTGATTTTTTAGGGGGGGCTAAGACCCAGTACTTC. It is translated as CATSDFLGGAKTQYF.

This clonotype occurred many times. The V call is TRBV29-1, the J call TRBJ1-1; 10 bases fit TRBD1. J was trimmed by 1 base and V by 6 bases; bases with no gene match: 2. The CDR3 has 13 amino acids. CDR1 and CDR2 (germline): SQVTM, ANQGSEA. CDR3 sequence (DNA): TGCAGCGTAGGGGACAGGGGGAACACTGAAGCTTTCTTT. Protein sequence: CSVGDRGNTEAFF.

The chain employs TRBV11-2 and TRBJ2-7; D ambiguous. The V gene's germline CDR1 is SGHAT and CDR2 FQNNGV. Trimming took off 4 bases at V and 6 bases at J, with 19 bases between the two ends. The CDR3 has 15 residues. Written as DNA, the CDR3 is TGTGCCAGCAGCTCAAGGCCCGGGTCCTCGGGCGAGCAGTACTTC. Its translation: CASSSRPGSSGEQYF.

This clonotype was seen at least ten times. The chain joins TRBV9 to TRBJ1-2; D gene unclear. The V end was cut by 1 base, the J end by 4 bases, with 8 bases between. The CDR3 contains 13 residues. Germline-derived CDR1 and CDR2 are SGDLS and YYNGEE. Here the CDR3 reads CASSVSTRYGYTF. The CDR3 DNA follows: TGTGCCAGCAGCGTAAGCACCCGCTATGGCTACACCTTC.

Here the CDR3 DNA reads TGTGCCAGCAGCTTACGGTTCGGACACACAGGGGGCATCGGGGAAAAACTGTTTTTT. Translated: CASSLRFGHTGGIGEKLFF. J is TRBJ1-4 and V is TRBV7-7, with TRBD1 identical over 9 bases. Trimming removed 2 bases from V and 8 bases from J; junction bases left unmatched: 18. This CDR3 region has 19 residues. Germline CDR1 is SSHAT and CDR2 is FNYEAQ (reference sequence).

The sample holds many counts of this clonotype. CDR3 DNA: TGTGCCAGCAGTTACGGCAGAGGAGCCAAGGCCAACGTCCTGACTTTC. Amino acids: CASSYGRGAKANVLTF. V gene TRBV6-5 combines with J gene TRBJ2-6; D is unclear. The germline gives CDR1 MNHEY, CDR2 SVGAGI. Trimming removed 2 bases from V and 6 bases from J, with 14 bases in between. CDR3 length equals 16 residues.